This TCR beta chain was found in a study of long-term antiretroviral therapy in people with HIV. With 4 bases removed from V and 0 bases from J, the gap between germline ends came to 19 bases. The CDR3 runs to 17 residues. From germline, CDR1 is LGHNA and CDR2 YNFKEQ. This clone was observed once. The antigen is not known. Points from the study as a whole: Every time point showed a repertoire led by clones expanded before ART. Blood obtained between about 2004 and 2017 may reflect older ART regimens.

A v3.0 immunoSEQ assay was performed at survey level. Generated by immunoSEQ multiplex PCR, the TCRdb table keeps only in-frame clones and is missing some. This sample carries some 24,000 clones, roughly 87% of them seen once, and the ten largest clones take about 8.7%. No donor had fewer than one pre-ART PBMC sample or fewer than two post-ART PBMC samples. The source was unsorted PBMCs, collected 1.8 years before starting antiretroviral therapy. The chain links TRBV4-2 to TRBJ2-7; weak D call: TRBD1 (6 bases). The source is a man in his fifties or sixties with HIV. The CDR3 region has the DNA TGTGCCAGCAGCCGTGAAAAAGGGACATCTAACTCCTACGAGCAGTACTTC. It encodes CASSREKGTSNSYEQYF.